These 16 T cell receptor beta chains originate from one sample sequenced in a study of T cells in Graves' hyperthyroidism and ophthalmopathy. TCR beta CDR3 region amplification was performed from RNA transcripts. HTBI primers were the set used in a first-round RT-PCR of the TCR CDR3. Each CDR3 protein gets one entry after TCRdb re-called the multiplex PCR reads with MiXCR. The repertoire holds fewer than 350,000 distinct CDR3 sequences, with 18% as singletons. Sequenced sample: blood. All receptors come from a woman in her fifties or sixties with Graves' hyperthyroidism.

This clonotype has a count of ten or more. The chain links TRBV18 to TRBJ2-1, with 14 positions matching TRBD2. This CDR3 spans 15 amino acids. Unmatched junction bases numbered 5, after V lost 3 bases and J lost 10 bases. The germline V gene encodes CDR1 KGHSH and CDR2 LQKENI. The CDR3 loop reads CASSPGTSGGGEQFF. In nucleotides, the CDR3 is TGTGCCAGCTCACCGGGGACTAGCGGGGGAGGCGAGCAGTTCTTC.

This clonotype was observed at least ten times. The chain recombines TRBV18 with TRBJ1-1; D possibly corresponds to TRBD1 (5 bases). The CDR3 length is 15 residues. The germline gives CDR1 KGHSH, CDR2 LQKENI. Trimming removed 5 bases from V and 1 base from J, with 14 bases in between. The CDR3 protein is CASSERGSGNTEAFF. Here the CDR3 DNA reads TGTGCCAGCTCAGAGAGGGGCTCCGGGAACACTGAAGCTTTCTTT.

Turning to this clonotype: This could be a read error, since a much larger clone is one nucleotide away. J is TRBJ2-7 and V is TRBV29-1; D call uncertain. This CDR3 comprises 12 residues. In germline, CDR1 is SQVTM, CDR2 ANQGSEA. Trimming pared 4 bases from V and 0 bases from J, leaving 7 bases between. CDR3 sequence reads: CSVGPSSYEQYV. The CDR3 DNA reads as TGCAGCGTTGGACCTAGCTCCTACGAGCAGTACGTC.

The chain is built from TRBV9 and TRBJ2-3, with TRBD2 matching 7 bases. The CDR3 runs to 14 residues. Germline V CDR1 and CDR2: SGDLS, YYNGEE. The junction had 5 bases not matched to a gene; V was cut back by 0 bases and J by 7 bases. Here the CDR3 DNA reads TGTGCCAGCAGCGTAGCGGGAGCGGGGAATACGCAGTATTTT. It specifies CASSVAGAGNTQYF.

The chain has TRBV19 and TRBJ2-1, with a possible D match to TRBD2 (5 bases). Germline loops: CDR1 LNHDA, CDR2 SQIVND (reference sequence). The CDR3 sequence is 13 residues long. The germline V and J ends were trimmed by 7 bases and 2 bases, with 9 bases remaining between them. The CDR3 loop is CASTAGTYNEQFF. The CDR3, as DNA: TGTGCCAGTACGGCGGGTACCTACAATGAGCAGTTCTTC.

In the case of this clonotype: At one end, the junction sequence differs from germline, possibly due to a read error. This chain connects TRBV20-1 to TRBJ2-5; a possible D gene is TRBD1 (8 bases). The CDR3 loop spans 13 amino acids. Looked up from germline, CDR1 is DFQATT and CDR2 is SNEGSKA (reference sequence). The chain's CDR3 is CSASWTGRETQCF. The CDR3 DNA is TGCAGTGCTAGTTGGACAGGGCGGGAGACCCAGTGCTTC.

In regard to this clonotype: This clone may be a read error of a much larger clone one base away. This rearrangement joins TRBV6-1 to TRBJ2-5; 7 nucleotides line up with TRBD2. Per germline, CDR1 MNHNS and CDR2 SASEGT. This CDR3 has 16 residues. CDR3 amino acids: CTSSHGAGTGWETQYF. CDR3 nucleotide sequence: TGTACCAGCAGTCACGGAGCGGGAACGGGCTGGGAGACCCAGTACTTC.

This clonotype was seen only a few times. This chain links TRBV10-1 with TRBJ2-7; 14 nucleotides match TRBD2. The CDR3 totals 15 residues. V shed 7 bases, J shed 4 bases, and the junction held 6 bases outside the gene matches. Per the germline V gene, CDR1 is WNHNN and CDR2 is SYGVQD (reference sequence). CDR3 region: CASTGLAGEIYEQYV. CDR3 bases: TGCGCCAGCACGGGACTAGCGGGAGAAATATACGAGCAGTACGTC.

This CDR3 is CASSEDGSNSPLHF. The CDR3 coding sequence is TGCGCCAGCAGTGAGGACGGGTCAAATTCACCCCTCCACTTT. The chain joins TRBV10-2 to TRBJ1-6; D is unclear. Germline-derived CDR1 and CDR2 are WSHSY and SAAADI. CDR3 length: 14 residues. The V gene lost 2 bases and the J gene lost 7 bases, with 9 bases spanning the gap.

This clonotype was seen only a few times. The rearrangement links TRBV30 to TRBJ1-6, with 7 nucleotides matching TRBD1. The CDR3 sequence is 15 residues long. Germline V gives CDR1 GTSNPN, CDR2 SVGIG (reference sequence). The V segment lost 4 bases and the J segment 3 bases; nucleotides outside the gene matches: 6. CDR3 in amino acids: CAWTGGTVYNSPLHF. The CDR3 DNA follows: TGTGCCTGGACGGGGGGGACAGTCTATAATTCACCCCTCCACTTT.

The rearrangement uses TRBV5-1 and TRBJ2-2; 7 bases are a match to TRBD2. Trimming took 3 bases from V and 3 from J; bases not matched to a gene: 8. Germline V gene data show CDR1 as SGHRS and CDR2 as YFSETQ. The CDR3 has 16 residues. The CDR3 coding sequence is TGCGCCAGCAGCTCCTGGACTAGGAGCGACACCGGGGAGCTGTTTTTT. Protein: CASSSWTRSDTGELFF.

This clonotype has only a few counts. This chain connects TRBV20-1 to TRBJ2-1; 9 bases fit TRBD2. The CDR3 totals 14 residues. Germline V lookup: CDR1 DFQATT, CDR2 SNEGSKA (reference sequence). The J segment lost 5 bases and the V segment lost 6 bases, leaving 8 bases of the junction unmatched. CDR3 protein: CSATPTSGDNEQFF. In DNA, the CDR3 is TGCAGTGCCACGCCGACTAGCGGCGACAATGAGCAGTTCTTC.

The chain is built from TRBV20-1 and TRBJ2-1; 7 positions match TRBD2. With 7 bases clipped from V and 0 bases from J, the junction kept 15 bases outside the gene matches. CDR1 and CDR2 from the germline V gene are DFQATT and SNEGSKA (reference sequence). The CDR3 runs to 17 residues. DNA of the CDR3: TGCAGTGTGAGGGGACTATCCCCGACGTTCTCCTACAATGAGCAGTTCTTC. Translated, it gives CSVRGLSPTFSYNEQFF.

The chain has TRBV29-1 and TRBJ2-5; unclear D gene. Trimming cost V 4 bases and J 0 bases, with 9 bases left between them. Germline assignment: CDR1 SQVTM and CDR2 ANQGSEA. The CDR3 totals 13 residues. CDR3: CSVVAAYQETQYF. Written as DNA, the CDR3 is TGCAGCGTTGTGGCAGCGTACCAAGAGACCCAGTACTTC.

The chain has TRBV3-1 and TRBJ1-3, with TRBD1 matching 8 bases. The CDR3 loop spans 16 amino acids. Germline trimming cut 4 bases from V and 3 bases from J; bases unmatched to any gene: 8. The germline V gene encodes CDR1 LGHDT and CDR2 YNNKEL (reference sequence). Written as DNA, the CDR3 is TGTGCCAGCAGCCTCGGGACAGGCCCAGGTGGAAACACCATATATTTT. Translated: CASSLGTGPGGNTIYF.

The chain has TRBV20-1 and TRBJ2-3; TRBD2 aligns across 10 bases. This CDR3 spans 15 amino acids. Germline V gene data show CDR1 as DFQATT and CDR2 as SNEGSKA (reference sequence). Trimming took 1 base from V and 3 from J; bases not matched to a gene: 4. The CDR3 DNA sequence: TGCAGTGCTAGAGTCCCGGGACTAGCGACAGATACGCAGTATTTT. This sequence encodes CSARVPGLATDTQYF.